The clone carrying this TCR beta chain was found a few times. What it binds is not known. V lost 4 bases, J lost 8 bases, and 7 bases stayed unmatched. The CDR3 is 13 amino acids. CDR1 and CDR2 (germline): SGHNT, YYREEE (reference sequence). Patients who had autoimmune disease history or got systemic immunosuppression were left out. These data belong to a study of OX40 agonist ivuxolimab in advanced cancers. The wider study: The group had a mean age of roughly 56 years, ranged from 23 to 79, and was less than 85% male. Findings and limits, study-wide: In CD8+ T cells, expanded clones were on average more numerous than in CD4+.

Method: immunoSEQ multiplex PCR; TCRdb's copy keeps in-frame clones and lacks some. The sample lists tens of thousands of clones; 80% to 90% were seen once. Source: CD4+ or CD8+ T cells sorted from blood, taken in a trial of the OX40 agonist ivuxolimab. This TCR derives from an adult with an advanced solid tumor such as melanoma, head and neck, liver or kidney cancer. The gene calls are TRBV5-4 and TRBJ1-1; 8 bases agree with TRBD1. The CDR3 nucleotides read TGTGCCAGCAGCCAGGACAGGGTACTCGAAGCTTTCTTT. Its translation: CASSQDRVLEAFF.